The 9 T cell receptor beta chains below were found in one sample sequenced in a study of cytomegalovirus exposure and HLA in healthy donors. Primers for the PCR totalled 60 Vbeta and 13 Jbeta. Produced via immunoSEQ multiplex PCR; TCRdb's table is partial and in-frame only. This sample has roughly 140,000 clones, with about four fifths found just once. The specimen sequenced was PBMCs. The source of these receptors is a man aged 25 to 40 in good health and CMV-seropositive.

The V and J genes are TRBV2 and TRBJ1-2, with 7 positions matching TRBD1. V dropped 6 bases and J dropped 5; count of bases not matched to a gene: 9. Germline V gene sequence: CDR1 SNHLY, CDR2 FYNNEI. The CDR3 contains 14 residues. CDR3 in amino acids: CASRPDREGYGYTF. The CDR3 DNA reads TGTGCCAGCAGACCCGACAGGGAAGGATATGGCTACACCTTC. The full variable domain, rest sourced from reference TRBV2 and TRBJ1-2, is EPEVTQTPSHQVTQMGQEVILRCVPISNHLYFYWYRQILGQKVEFLVSFYNNEISEKSEIFDDQFSVERPDGSNFTLKIRSTKLEDSAMYFCASRPDREGYGYTFGSGTRLTVV.

The rearrangement uses TRBV6-1 and TRBJ1-3; tentative D call: TRBD1 (6 bases). Germline V lookup: CDR1 MNHNS, CDR2 SASEGT. V lost 4 bases, J lost 3 bases, and 13 bases lay in between. The CDR3 loop spans 15 amino acids. The CDR3 DNA sequence: TGTGCCAGCAGTGCAACAGGGTTCATTGGAAACACCATATATTTT. Protein sequence: CASSATGFIGNTIYF.

The chain is built from TRBV5-6 and TRBJ1-5, with a tentative D call TRBD1 (5 bases). V gave up 2 bases and J gave up 7 bases, with 19 bases separating them. The CDR3 consists of 16 residues. Germline V CDR1 and CDR2: SGHDT, YYEEEE. This CDR3 reads CASSFGGLLAGQPQHF. DNA for the CDR3: TGTGCCAGCAGCTTTGGGGGACTTTTGGCAGGACAGCCCCAGCATTTT. Variable domain in full (rest from reference TRBV5-6 and TRBJ1-5): DAGVTQSPTHLIKTRGQQVTLRCSPKSGHDTVSWYQQALGQGPQFIFQYYEEEERQRGNFPDRFSGHQFPNYSSELNVNALLLGDSALYLCASSFGGLLAGQPQHFGDGTRLSIL.

This chain uses TRBV5-6 with TRBJ2-1; 11 nucleotides line up with TRBD1. Germline CDR1 SGHDT, CDR2 YYEEEE. Unmatched junction bases numbered 7, after V lost 4 bases and J lost 7 bases. The CDR3 length is 15 residues. The CDR3 loop reads CASSRTGTGGNEQFF. The DNA for the CDR3 is TGTGCCAGCAGCCGAACCGGGACAGGGGGTAATGAGCAGTTCTTC.

The chain has TRBV5-6 and TRBJ2-7; D may be TRBD1 (5 bases). Trimming left V 1 base short and J 3 bases short, with 14 bases between. Germline lookup yields CDR1 SGHDT and CDR2 YYEEEE. The CDR3 has 15 amino acids. CDR3 DNA: TGTGCCAGCAGCTTGTATACAGGAAAAAACTACGAGCAGTACTTC. Translation gives CASSLYTGKNYEQYF.

The J gene is TRBJ1-4, the V gene TRBV28; 9 bases fit TRBD1. Germline V CDR1 and CDR2: MDHEN, SYDVKM. The V and J ends lost 4 bases and 4 bases, in that order; junction bases with no gene match: 4. The CDR3 runs to 15 residues. CDR3 loop: CASSSQGAGNEKLFF. CDR3 bases: TGTGCCAGCAGTTCACAGGGGGCCGGTAATGAAAAACTGTTTTTT. The complete variable domain, with remaining parts taken from reference TRBV28 and TRBJ1-4, reads DVKVTQSSRYLVKRTGEKVFLECVQDMDHENMFWYRQDPGLGLRLIYFSYDVKMKEKGDIPEGYSVSREKKERFSLILESASTNQTSMYLCASSSQGAGNEKLFFGSGTQLSVL.

The chain employs TRBV5-1 and TRBJ1-2, with 9 positions matching TRBD1. J was trimmed by 2 bases and V by 4 bases; bases with no gene match: 3. This CDR3 comprises 14 residues. Germline CDR1 reads SGHRS; CDR2 reads YFSETQ. CDR3 bases: TGCGCCAGCAGCCTGGGGACAGGGAACTATGGCTACACCTTC. Translated: CASSLGTGNYGYTF.

In this sample, this clone turned up once. This CDR3 reads CASSLISGSADTQYF. The DNA for the CDR3 is TGTGCCAGCAGTTTGATTAGCGGGAGTGCAGATACGCAGTATTTT. V and J are TRBV27 and TRBJ2-3; 9 bases line up with TRBD2. CDR3 length: 15 amino acids. The ends lost 3 bases at V and 4 bases at J; junction bases unmatched: 5. Germline V gene sequence: CDR1 MNHEY, CDR2 SMNVEV (reference sequence).

The chain combines TRBV6-5 with TRBJ1-1; D might be TRBD1 (6 bases). CDR1 MNHEY and CDR2 SVGAGI come from the germline V gene. CDR3 length equals 15 residues. The V end was cut by 2 bases, the J end by 5 bases, with 15 bases between. In nucleotides, the CDR3 is TGTGCCAGCAGTTACCCCAGGGGAGGGCGGACTGAAGCTTTCTTT. Encoded protein: CASSYPRGGRTEAFF.